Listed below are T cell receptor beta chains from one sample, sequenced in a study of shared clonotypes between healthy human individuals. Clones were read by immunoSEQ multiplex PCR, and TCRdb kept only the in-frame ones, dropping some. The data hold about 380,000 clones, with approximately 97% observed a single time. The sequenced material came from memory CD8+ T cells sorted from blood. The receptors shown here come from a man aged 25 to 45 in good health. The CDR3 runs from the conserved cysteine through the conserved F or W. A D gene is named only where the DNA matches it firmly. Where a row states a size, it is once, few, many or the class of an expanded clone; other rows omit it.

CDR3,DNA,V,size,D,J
CASSLGLAKETQYF,TGCGCCAGCAGCCTCGGACTAGCAAAAGAGACCCAGTACTTC,TRBV5-1,few,TRBD2,TRBJ2-5
CASSLDRRAGNTIYF,TGCGCCAGCAGCTTGGACCGGCGGGCTGGAAACACCATATATTTT,TRBV5-1,.,.,TRBJ1-3
CASSPDRISYEQYF,TGTGCCAGCTCACCAGACAGGATCTCCTACGAGCAGTACTTC,TRBV18,once,.,TRBJ2-7
CASSLNPTGVFEQYF,TGTGCCAGCAGTTTAAATCCGACAGGGGTTTTCGAGCAGTACTTC,TRBV6-5,.,TRBD1,TRBJ2-7
CASSLIWSPYQETQYF,TGTGCCAGCAGCTTAATCTGGAGCCCGTACCAAGAGACCCAGTACTTC,TRBV11-2,.,.,TRBJ2-5
CASSLGLPNQPQHF,TGTGCCAGTAGCCTGGGTTTGCCCAATCAGCCCCAGCATTTT,TRBV19,.,.,TRBJ1-5
CGGGAPEAFF,TGTGGGGGTGGAGCGCCTGAAGCTTTCTTT,TRBV11-2,.,.,TRBJ1-1
CAISRANTGELFF,TGTGCCATCAGTAGAGCGAACACCGGGGAGCTGTTTTTT,TRBV10-3,.,.,TRBJ2-2
CASSSGQPLYEQYF,TGTGCCAGCAGCTCGGGTCAACCCCTCTACGAGCAGTACTTC,TRBV5-4,.,.,TRBJ2-7
CASSLQGYGNTIYF,TGTGCCAGCAGCTTACAGGGTTATGGAAACACCATATATTTT,TRBV7-9,.,.,TRBJ1-3
CASSLEQVSGNTIYF,TGCGCCAGCAGCTTGGAACAGGTCTCTGGAAACACCATATATTTT,TRBV5-1,.,.,TRBJ1-3
CASSLALWLAGEVMETQYF,TGTGCCAGCAGCTTAGCGCTCTGGCTAGCGGGAGAGGTTATGGAGACCCAGTACTTC,TRBV7-2,.,TRBD2,TRBJ2-5
CASSMTSEVVGTQYF,TGCGCCAGCAGCATGACGAGCGAGGTGGTAGGGACCCAGTACTTC,TRBV5-1,.,.,TRBJ2-5
CASSQEGMYNEQFF,TGCGCCAGCAGCCAAGAAGGGATGTACAATGAGCAGTTCTTC,TRBV4-1,.,.,TRBJ2-1
CASDPRTGMGQYF,TGTGCTAGTGATCCCCGCACAGGGATGGGGCAGTATTTT,TRBV12-5,once,.,TRBJ2-3
CASRTLSDGELFF,TGTGCCAGCAGAACACTATCAGACGGGGAGCTGTTTTTT,TRBV7-9,.,.,TRBJ2-2
CASSRLTSSTDTQYF,TGCGCCAGCAGCCGGCTGACTAGCTCCACAGATACGCAGTATTTT,TRBV4-1,.,TRBD2,TRBJ2-3
CAISGIDNEQFF,TGTGCCATCTCAGGGATCGACAATGAGCAGTTCTTC,TRBV10-3,.,.,TRBJ2-1
CASSVDVRDYEQYF,TGTGCCAGCAGCGTAGATGTCAGGGACTACGAGCAGTACTTC,TRBV9,.,.,TRBJ2-7
CASSGGNRLEKLFF,TGTGCCAGCAGTGGGGGGAACAGGCTTGAAAAACTGTTTTTT,TRBV6-1,once,.,TRBJ1-4
CATRTGVTEAFF,TGTGCCACCCGGACAGGGGTCACTGAAGCTTTCTTT,TRBV19,.,TRBD1,TRBJ1-1
CASSPRGQGTEAFF,TGTGCCAGCAGCCCCCGGGGGCAGGGCACTGAAGCTTTCTTT,TRBV7-9,.,.,TRBJ1-1
CASSLELAGGRDTQYF,TGTGCCAGCAGCTTAGAGTTAGCGGGAGGTCGAGATACGCAGTATTTT,TRBV7-8,.,TRBD2,TRBJ2-3
CASSHRGTSSYEQYF,TGTGCCAGCAGCCATAGGGGGACAAGCTCCTACGAGCAGTACTTC,TRBV27,once,.,TRBJ2-7
CASRRQGGGYGYTF,TGTGCCAGCAGGAGACAGGGGGGTGGATATGGCTACACCTTC,TRBV6-1,.,TRBD1,TRBJ1-2
CASSPTSGTPYEQYF,TGTGCCAGCAGTCCGACTAGCGGGACCCCCTACGAGCAGTACTTC,TRBV27,once,TRBD2,TRBJ2-7
CASRFAGGEAFF,TGTGCCAGCAGATTCGCAGGGGGGGAAGCTTTCTTT,TRBV5-6,.,TRBD1,TRBJ1-1
CASSQDGAQPQHF,TGTGCCAGCAGCCAAGACGGGGCGCAGCCCCAGCATTTT,TRBV4-2,.,.,TRBJ1-5